The 19 T cell receptor beta chains reported below all come from one sample, sequenced in a study of beta chain features in type 1 diabetes. TCRB transcripts that were expressed got sequenced, as all of the isolated RNA had been reverse transcribed. Method: immunoSEQ multiplex PCR; TCRdb's copy keeps in-frame clones and lacks some. Of hundreds of thousands of clones detected, roughly 31% appear once; the ten largest clones hold roughly 0.06%. Sequencing input: naive CD4+ T cells from blood. Receptor source: a man aged 18 to 35 in good health.

This clone was seen more than once but under ten times. This chain links TRBV4-2 with TRBJ2-3; D ambiguous. Germline CDR1 is LGHNA and CDR2 is YNFKEQ. The CDR3 contains 15 residues. Between the trimmed V and J ends, which lost 0 bases and 10 bases, there was a span of 17 bases. The CDR3 here is CASSQESSPDRAQYF. In DNA form, the CDR3 reads TGTGCCAGCAGCCAAGAGAGTAGCCCCGACCGGGCGCAGTATTTT.

The rearrangement joins TRBV25-1 to TRBJ2-4; D may correspond to TRBD1 or TRBD2 (5 bases each). The germline V gene has CDR1 MGHDK and CDR2 SYGVNS. Trimming left V 5 bases short and J 5 bases short, with 13 bases between. The CDR3 is made up of 14 amino acids. CDR3 loop: CASSPPTGQNIQYF. The CDR3 DNA reads TGTGCCAGCAGTCCTCCAACGGGGCAAAACATTCAGTACTTC.

V gene TRBV27 combines with J gene TRBJ2-2, with TRBD2 matching 11 bases. Trimming at V came to 7 bases and at J to 6 bases, leaving 10 bases not matched to a gene. Germline-derived CDR1 and CDR2 are MNHEY and SMNVEV (reference sequence). This CDR3 has 16 residues. The CDR3 is CASKRTGLAESGELFF. For the CDR3, the DNA is TGTGCCAGCAAGAGGACGGGACTAGCGGAATCCGGGGAGCTGTTTTTT.

The rearrangement links TRBV20-1 to TRBJ2-7; 7 bases match TRBD1. The CDR3 length is 11 residues. With V trimmed by 4 bases and J by 5 bases, 2 bases remained unmatched. Germline V gene data show CDR1 as DFQATT and CDR2 as SNEGSKA (reference sequence). The CDR3: CSATGQDEQYF. Here the CDR3 DNA reads TGCAGTGCTACCGGACAGGACGAGCAGTACTTC.

This chain uses TRBV7-6 with TRBJ1-5; tentatively, D is TRBD1 (5 bases). CDR1 and CDR2 (germline): SGHVS, FNYEAQ. Trimming left V 3 bases short and J 5 bases short, with 11 bases between. The CDR3 length is 14 residues. The CDR3 here is CASSLVSGDQPQHF. As DNA, the CDR3 is TGTGCCAGCAGCTTGGTCTCGGGGGATCAGCCCCAGCATTTT. Looking up the rest from reference TRBV7-6 and TRBJ1-5 gives the full variable domain: GAGVSQSPRYKVTKRGQDVALRCDPISGHVSLYWYRQALGQGPEFLTYFNYEAQQDKSGLPNDRFSAERPEGSISTLTIQRTEQRDSAMYRCASSLVSGDQPQHFGDGTRLSIL.

This rearrangement joins TRBV7-9 to TRBJ2-7; no clear D gene. Trimming cost V 7 bases and J 5 bases, with 18 bases left between them. Germline V lookup: CDR1 SEHNR, CDR2 FQNEAQ (reference sequence). This CDR3 has 14 amino acids. CDR3 protein: CASTKAQAANEQYF. The CDR3 DNA follows: TGTGCCAGCACCAAAGCGCAGGCCGCAAACGAGCAGTACTTC.

The J gene is TRBJ2-7, the V gene TRBV30; D is ambiguous. Between the trimmed V and J ends, which lost 0 bases and 8 bases, there was a span of 17 bases. There are 14 residues in the CDR3. Germline CDR1 reads GTSNPN; CDR2 reads SVGIG (reference sequence). CDR3 residues: CAWSVLTGRLQQYF. CDR3 nucleotide sequence: TGTGCCTGGAGTGTACTGACGGGTCGTTTGCAGCAGTACTTC.

This clone has more than one count but fewer than ten. This chain connects TRBV5-4 to TRBJ2-7, with 7 bases matching TRBD1. This CDR3 contains 16 residues. The trim removed 3 bases at V and 5 bases at J, leaving 14 bases unmatched. Germline loops: CDR1 SGHNT, CDR2 YYREEE (reference sequence). CDR3 nucleotide sequence: TGTGCCAGCAGCTCACTCCGGGACAGAGGTGTCCACGAGCAGTACTTC. The encoded protein is CASSSLRDRGVHEQYF. Full variable domain (outside the CDR3, taken from reference TRBV5-4 and TRBJ2-7): ETGVTQSPTHLIKTRGQQVTLRCSSQSGHNTVSWYQQALGQGPQFIFQYYREEENGRGNFPPRFSGLQFPNYSSELNVNALELDDSALYLCASSSLRDRGVHEQYFGPGTRLTVT.

In this sample, this clone turned up a few times. The chain has TRBV28 and TRBJ2-5; the D is unclear. Per the germline V gene, CDR1 is MDHEN and CDR2 is SYDVKM. V was trimmed by 2 bases and J by 8 bases, leaving 9 bases between them. This CDR3 has 12 residues. The CDR3, as DNA: TGTGCCAGCAGTTTAACAGCCTCCACCCAGTACTTC. Translated, it gives CASSLTASTQYF.

The CDR3 DNA sequence: TGTGCCATCAGTGAGCCTAGCGAAACCTACGAGCAGTACTTC. It specifies CAISEPSETYEQYF. The gene calls are TRBV10-3 and TRBJ2-7; TRBD2 is a possible D gene (6 bases). Trimming took 2 bases from V and 2 from J, leaving 10 bases between them. The CDR3 spans 14 residues. The germline CDR1 and CDR2 sequences are ENHRY and SYGVKD.

V gene TRBV11-2 combines with J gene TRBJ2-2; 7 bases are a match to TRBD1. CDR1 and CDR2 (germline): SGHAT, FQNNGV. The CDR3 has 15 residues. J was trimmed by 3 bases and V by 5 bases; bases with no gene match: 6. The CDR3 nucleotides read TGTGCCAGCAGCGTGAACAGGGGATACACCGGGGAGCTGTTTTTT. Protein product: CASSVNRGYTGELFF. Together with reference TRBV11-2 and TRBJ2-2, the CDR3 gives the full variable domain: EAGVAQSPRYKIIEKRQSVAFWCNPISGHATLYWYQQILGQGPKLLIQFQNNGVVDDSQLPKDRFSAERLKGVDSTLKIQPAKLEDSAVYLCASSVNRGYTGELFFGEGSRLTVL.

The chain links TRBV30 to TRBJ2-7, with TRBD2 matching over 7 bases. Germline CDR1 reads GTSNPN; CDR2 reads SVGIG (reference sequence). The CDR3 contains 13 residues. Trimming took 6 bases from V and 2 from J; bases not matched to a gene: 7. CDR3 protein: CACGRGLTYEQYF. The CDR3 nucleotides read TGTGCCTGTGGGAGGGGACTTACCTACGAGCAGTACTTC. The variable domain in full, with the rest retrieved from reference TRBV30 and TRBJ2-7, is SQTIHQWPATLVQPVGSPLSLECTVEGTSNPNLYWYRQAAGRGLQLLFYSVGIGQISSEVPQNLSASRPQDRQFILSSKKLLLSDSGFYLCACGRGLTYEQYFGPGTRLTVT.

As to this clone: This specimen includes other DNA sequences encoding the same CDR3. V gene TRBV30 combines with J gene TRBJ1-5, with D possibly matching TRBD1 (6 bases). Trimming shortened V by 0 bases and J by 1 base, and 10 bases separated the two germline ends. Germline V gene lookup returns CDR1 GTSNPN and CDR2 SVGIG (reference sequence). The CDR3 length is 15 residues. CDR3 sequence (DNA): TGTGCCTGGAGTGTCTCAGGGGCCAGCAATCAGCCCCAGCATTTT. Protein: CAWSVSGASNQPQHF. The full variable domain, with the rest looked up from reference TRBV30 and TRBJ1-5, is SQTIHQWPATLVQPVGSPLSLECTVEGTSNPNLYWYRQAAGRGLQLLFYSVGIGQISSEVPQNLSASRPQDRQFILSSKKLLLSDSGFYLCAWSVSGASNQPQHFGDGTRLSIL.

This clone was counted between two and nine times. This sequence joins TRBV7-9 and TRBJ1-1, with 9 bases identical to TRBD1. The J segment lost 4 bases and the V segment lost 5 bases, leaving 11 bases of the junction unmatched. From germline, CDR1 is SEHNR and CDR2 FQNEAQ (reference sequence). The CDR3 is 16 residues long. CDR3: CASSPDRGFVGTEAFF. Written as DNA, the CDR3 is TGTGCCAGCAGCCCGGACAGGGGTTTCGTCGGCACTGAAGCTTTCTTT.

This clone occurred a few times. The chain combines TRBV30 with TRBJ2-7, with a possible D match to TRBD2 (5 bases). This CDR3 comprises 15 residues. Germline assignment: CDR1 GTSNPN and CDR2 SVGIG (reference sequence). V was cut by 0 bases and J by 2 bases, with 14 bases left in between. The CDR3 reads CAWSVHLRRAYEQYF. The CDR3 DNA follows: TGTGCCTGGAGTGTACATCTTAGGCGGGCCTACGAGCAGTACTTC.

V usage is TRBV7-2 and J usage is TRBJ2-1, with 7 bases fitting TRBD2. The germline V gene encodes CDR1 SGHTA and CDR2 FQGNSA. V lost 3 bases, J lost 0 bases, and 2 bases stayed unmatched. The CDR3 is made up of 15 amino acids. CDR3 nucleotides: TGTGCCAGCAGCTTGGGACTACCCTCCTACAATGAGCAGTTCTTC. Encoded protein: CASSLGLPSYNEQFF.

The chain combines TRBV7-2 with TRBJ2-5, with D maybe TRBD2 (6 bases). This CDR3 spans 13 amino acids. Trimming removed 5 bases from V and 4 bases from J, with 11 bases in between. The germline V gene encodes CDR1 SGHTA and CDR2 FQGNSA. CDR3 sequence reads: CASSSRGLETQYF. The CDR3 nucleotides are TGTGCCAGCAGCAGTCGGGGGTTAGAGACCCAGTACTTC.

The genes are TRBV30 and TRBJ2-7; D unclear. Germline V CDR1 and CDR2: GTSNPN, SVGIG (reference sequence). The CDR3 runs to 12 residues. V lost 3 bases and J lost 2, with 8 bases in between. The CDR3 nucleotides read TGTGCCTGGAGAGACACACCCTACGAGCAGTACTTC. It is translated as CAWRDTPYEQYF.

This chain joins TRBV29-1 and TRBJ1-2; 7 bases fit TRBD1. The junction had 2 bases not matched to a gene; V was cut back by 3 bases and J by 7 bases. This CDR3 has 11 amino acids. The germline CDR1 and CDR2 sequences are SQVTM and ANQGSEA. As DNA, the CDR3 is TGCAGCGTTGAGACAGGGTCTGGCTACACCTTC. This sequence encodes CSVETGSGYTF. Complete variable domain (other parts from reference TRBV29-1 and TRBJ1-2): SAVISQKPSRDICQRGTSLTIQCQVDSQVTMMFWYRQQPGQSLTLIATANQGSEATYESGFVIDKFPISRPNLTFSTLTVSNMSPEDSSIYLCSVETGSGYTFGSGTRLTVV.